These 8 T cell receptor beta chains were sequenced from one sample in a study of control samples from healthy donors and cancer patients. Using immunoSEQ multiplex PCR, the repertoire was profiled, and TCRdb retains in-frame clones only, with some absent. The sample gives around 100,000 clones, about nine tenths of which show up once; under 4% is in the top ten. Sequencing input: blood. These receptors all stem from a woman aged 18-35 years in good health.

The rearrangement links TRBV7-9 to TRBJ1-5, with a weak D call TRBD1 (5 bases). The V end was cut by 5 bases, the J end by 6 bases, with 14 bases between. This CDR3 has 14 amino acids. Germline loops: CDR1 SEHNR, CDR2 FQNEAQ (reference sequence). The CDR3 here is CASSQGLKGQPQHF. DNA for the CDR3: TGTGCCAGCAGCCAGGGCCTAAAGGGTCAGCCCCAGCATTTT.

The gene calls are TRBV2 and TRBJ1-1; D ambiguous. This CDR3 contains 10 residues. Trimming left V 6 bases short and J 6 bases short, with 5 bases between. Germline CDR1 is SNHLY and CDR2 is FYNNEI. The CDR3 protein is CASRGSEAFF. For the CDR3, the DNA is TGTGCCAGCAGAGGGTCTGAAGCTTTCTTT.

The chain couples TRBV28 to TRBJ2-7; D possibly matches TRBD1 or TRBD2 (5 bases each). The CDR3 contains 14 residues. Trimming shortened V by 10 bases and J by 0 bases, and 16 bases separated the two germline ends. CDR1 is MDHEN and CDR2 is SYDVKM in the germline V gene. The CDR3 sequence is CANSPGTASYEQYF. The CDR3 region has the DNA TGTGCCAACTCTCCCGGGACCGCCTCCTACGAGCAGTACTTC.

The chain carries TRBV7-9 and TRBJ1-2, with 8 bases fitting TRBD1. Germline loops: CDR1 SEHNR, CDR2 FQNEAQ (reference sequence). With V trimmed by 5 bases and J by 5 bases, 10 bases remained unmatched. The CDR3 spans 15 residues. CDR3 residues: CASSIGQGSTYGYTF. CDR3 bases: TGTGCCAGCAGCATCGGACAGGGAAGTACGTATGGCTACACCTTC.

Turning to this clone: Other DNA sequences in the sample encode the same CDR3. The chain has TRBV19 and TRBJ1-1; no reliable D call. Trimming stripped 3 bases from V and 5 bases from J, with 10 bases between. Germline CDR1 LNHDA, CDR2 SQIVND (reference sequence). The CDR3 sequence is 13 residues long. The CDR3 protein is CASSILRETEAFF. CDR3 DNA sequence: TGTGCCAGTAGTATTTTGAGAGAAACTGAAGCTTTCTTT.

As concerns this clone: Other DNA sequences in the sample encode the same CDR3. The chain joins TRBV12-3 or TRBV12-4 to TRBJ1-1; D unresolved. This CDR3 is 12 amino acids long. Trimming stripped 3 bases from V and 8 bases from J, with 10 bases between. CDR3 coding DNA: TGTGCCAGCAGTTTTGGTAGAACGGAAGCTTTCTTT. It translates to CASSFGRTEAFF.

The chain is built from TRBV7-9 and TRBJ1-5; TRBD1 matches 10 bases. V lost 3 bases and J lost 0; bases outside the gene matches: 2. Germline V lookup: CDR1 SEHNR, CDR2 FQNEAQ (reference sequence). The length of the CDR3 is 16 residues. In nucleotides, the CDR3 is TGTGCCAGCAGCTTCGGGACAGGGGCTAGCAATCAGCCCCAGCATTTT. As protein: CASSFGTGASNQPQHF.

V is TRBV6-5 and J is TRBJ1-1; D gene uncertain. Germline loops: CDR1 MNHEY, CDR2 SVGAGI. This CDR3 spans 11 amino acids. Trimming shortened V by 5 bases and J by 6 bases, and 7 bases separated the two germline ends. CDR3 residues: CASSHGAEAFF. The CDR3 nucleotides are TGTGCCAGCAGTCACGGGGCTGAAGCTTTCTTT.